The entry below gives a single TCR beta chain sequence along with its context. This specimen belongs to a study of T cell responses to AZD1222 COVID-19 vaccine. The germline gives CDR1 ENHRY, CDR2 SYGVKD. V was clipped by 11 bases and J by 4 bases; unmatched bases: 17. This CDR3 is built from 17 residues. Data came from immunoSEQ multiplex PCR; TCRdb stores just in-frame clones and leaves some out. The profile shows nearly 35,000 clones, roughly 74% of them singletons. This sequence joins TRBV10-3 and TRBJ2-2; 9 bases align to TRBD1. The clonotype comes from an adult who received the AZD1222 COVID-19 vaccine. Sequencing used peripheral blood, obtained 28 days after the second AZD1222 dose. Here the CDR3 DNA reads TGTGCCGTCCGACAGGGGGACGGTGGGGTAAGCACCGGGGAGCTGTTTTTT. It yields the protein CAVRQGDGGVSTGELFF.